The 27 T cell receptor beta chains below all came from one sample that was sequenced in a study of blood T cell repertoires in COVID-19 (dated by TCRdb to about 2020). The library was obtained by the immunoSEQ multiplex PCR assay. TCRdb obtained this table from immuneACCESS and retained in-frame rearrangements with V and J assigned. These tables miss some clones; where compared with another copy, unresolved V genes account for less than half of the shortfall, and the remainder is unexplained. Counted in this sample were hundreds of thousands of clones; around 90% of them appeared once. The biggest ten clones account for roughly 0.76% of the sample. Sequenced: peripheral blood. The receptors were gathered from a man younger than 35 with COVID-19, enrolled during active disease.

The chain combines TRBV3-1 (or the pseudogene TRBV3-2) with TRBJ2-7, with D unclear. The V gene lost 2 bases and the J gene lost 1 base, with 12 bases spanning the gap. Germline lookup yields CDR1 LGHDT and CDR2 YNNKEL (reference sequence). The CDR3 is 15 amino acids. CDR3: CASSQMPGISYEQYF. The DNA for the CDR3 is TGTGCCAGCAGCCAAATGCCCGGTATATCCTACGAGCAGTACTTC.

This clone was seen only once. The chain employs TRBV7-3 and TRBJ2-1, with a possible D match to TRBD2 (6 bases). Germline CDR1 SGHTA, CDR2 FQGTGA. Trimming took off 0 bases at V and 0 bases at J, with 15 bases between the two ends. The CDR3 is made up of 18 amino acids. DNA for the CDR3: TGTGCCAGCAGCTTAACCTCCACAGCTAGCGCCTCCTACAATGAGCAGTTCTTC. Protein product: CASSLTSTASASYNEQFF.

V and J are TRBV11-2 and TRBJ1-1; D is perhaps TRBD1 (6 bases). The germline V gene has CDR1 SGHAT and CDR2 FQNNGV. This CDR3 region has 15 residues. Trimming stripped 0 bases from V and 1 base from J, with 9 bases between. CDR3 in DNA: TGTGCCAGCAGCTTAGATGGGACATCGAACACTGAAGCTTTCTTT. Translating it yields CASSLDGTSNTEAFF. Combining the CDR3 with reference TRBV11-2 and TRBJ1-1 gives the whole variable domain EAGVAQSPRYKIIEKRQSVAFWCNPISGHATLYWYQQILGQGPKLLIQFQNNGVVDDSQLPKDRFSAERLKGVDSTLKIQPAKLEDSAVYLCASSLDGTSNTEAFFGQGTRLTVV.

The rearrangement joins TRBV7-7 to TRBJ2-3; possible D gene TRBD1, 5 bases. The germline CDR1 and CDR2 sequences are SSHAT and FNYEAQ (reference sequence). This CDR3 is 15 amino acids long. Deletions cut 5 bases from V and 2 bases from J, with 14 bases between. CDR3 loop: CASSPGLRDTDTQYF. CDR3 DNA sequence: TGTGCCAGCAGCCCCGGGCTCAGGGACACAGATACGCAGTATTTT.

This clone has a single count. The V call is TRBV9, the J call TRBJ2-5, with 8 bases aligning to TRBD1. There are 14 residues in the CDR3. CDR1 and CDR2 from the germline V gene are SGDLS and YYNGEE. Trimming cost V 0 bases and J 5 bases; bases outside gene matches: 3. This chain's CDR3 is CASSVGDRRETQYF. The CDR3 DNA reads as TGTGCCAGCAGCGTAGGGGACAGGAGGGAGACCCAGTACTTC.

This sequence joins TRBV30 and TRBJ1-6; 8 nucleotides agree with TRBD1. In germline, CDR1 is GTSNPN, CDR2 SVGIG (reference sequence). The CDR3 length is 14 residues. J lost 7 bases, V lost 1 base, and 3 bases had no gene match. The CDR3 loop is CAWSARTGNSPLHF. DNA of the CDR3: TGTGCCTGGAGTGCCCGGACAGGGAATTCACCCCTCCACTTT.

The gene calls are TRBV15 and TRBJ2-1; perhaps TRBD2 as D (7 bases). V was trimmed by 1 base and J by 4 bases, leaving 11 bases between them. The germline CDR1 and CDR2 sequences are LNHNV and YYDKDF (reference sequence). CDR3 length: 15 amino acids. CDR3 in DNA: TGTGCCACCAGCAGAGCAGGGGAGGGGTACAATGAGCAGTTCTTC. Protein sequence: CATSRAGEGYNEQFF.

The chain employs TRBV24-1 and TRBJ2-7; the match to TRBD1 covers 9 bases. CDR1 and CDR2 (germline): KGHDR, SFDVKD. The CDR3 contains 14 residues. V gave up 7 bases and J gave up 4 bases; unmatched junction bases: 7. The CDR3 nucleotides read TGTGCCACCAGCCCGGGACAGGGAGTATACGAGCAGTACTTC. Translated, it gives CATSPGQGVYEQYF.

CDR3 protein: CASSLDAGDSGNTIYF. The CDR3 DNA sequence: TGTGCCAGCAGCTTGGATGCAGGGGACTCTGGAAACACCATATATTTT. This chain uses TRBV5-4 with TRBJ1-3, with D possibly matching TRBD1 (6 bases). V dropped 0 bases and J dropped 0 bases, with 10 bases sitting between them. Germline CDR1 reads SGHNT; CDR2 reads YYREEE (reference sequence). The CDR3 totals 16 residues.

The chain uses TRBV25-1 and TRBJ1-3; 10 bases line up with TRBD1. The CDR3 runs to 14 residues. In germline, CDR1 is MGHDK, CDR2 SYGVNS. V dropped 6 bases and J dropped 4; count of bases not matched to a gene: 3. CDR3 residues: CASRGTGEGNTIYF. The CDR3 nucleotides read TGTGCCAGCAGGGGGACAGGGGAAGGAAACACCATATATTTT.

CDR3 amino acids: CASRDREEKLFF. In DNA form, the CDR3 reads TGTGCCAGCAGGGACAGGGAGGAAAAACTGTTTTTT. This chain uses TRBV3-1 (or the pseudogene TRBV3-2) with TRBJ1-4; 8 bases fit TRBD1. CDR1 is LGHDT, CDR2 YNNKEL, per germline (reference sequence). The V gene end was trimmed by 6 bases and the J gene end by 8 bases; junction bases not matched to a gene: 2. The length of the CDR3 is 12 residues.

The chain uses TRBV7-9 and TRBJ2-1; D may be TRBD1 (5 bases). CDR1 SEHNR and CDR2 FQNEAQ come from the germline V gene (reference sequence). Between the trimmed V and J ends, which lost 0 bases and 10 bases, there was a span of 10 bases. CDR3 length: 13 residues. The CDR3 DNA follows: TGTGCCAGCAGCTTAGCGAGCCAGGGCGAGCAGTTCTTC. This codes for CASSLASQGEQFF.

The J gene is TRBJ1-4, the V gene TRBV6-1; D not certain. V was cut by 2 bases and J by 11 bases, with 9 bases left in between. The V gene's germline CDR1 is MNHNS and CDR2 SASEGT. This CDR3 contains 12 residues. The CDR3 nucleotides read TGTGCCAGCAGTGAACTCGGACTGAAACTGTTTTTT. Translated: CASSELGLKLFF.

The V and J genes are TRBV18 and TRBJ2-3, with TRBD1 as a possible D gene (5 bases). Trimming cost V 1 base and J 5 bases, with 16 bases left between them. Germline assignment: CDR1 KGHSH and CDR2 LQKENI. CDR3 length equals 16 residues. The CDR3 region is CASSPLGARAKDTQYF. CDR3 coding DNA: TGTGCCAGCTCACCACTAGGGGCCCGCGCAAAAGATACGCAGTATTTT.

The chain joins TRBV21-1 to TRBJ2-7; the table gives TRBD1 as D, unverified against the DNA. TRBV21-1 has pseudogene status. This CDR3 has 15 residues. For the CDR3, the DNA is TGTGCCAGCAGCATAGGGATAGGACAGGGCTACGAGCAGTACTTC. This gives the protein CASSIGIGQGYEQYF.

This clone was observed a few times. The gene calls are TRBV7-9 and TRBJ2-7, with 9 bases matching TRBD1. Trimming cost V 5 bases and J 4 bases; bases outside gene matches: 9. Germline lookup yields CDR1 SEHNR and CDR2 FQNEAQ (reference sequence). CDR3 size: 15 residues. CDR3 in amino acids: CASSPGTGRSYEQYF. The CDR3 DNA follows: TGTGCCAGCAGCCCCGGGACAGGGAGATCTTACGAGCAGTACTTC.

The chain recombines TRBV18 with TRBJ1-5; TRBD1 matches at 7 bases. With V trimmed by 8 bases and J by 7 bases, 5 bases remained unmatched. Per germline, CDR1 KGHSH and CDR2 LQKENI. The CDR3 runs 12 residues. The DNA for the CDR3 is TGTGCCAGCAGCAGGGGGGAACAGCCCCAGCATTTT. Its protein product is CASSRGEQPQHF.

The gene calls are TRBV2 and TRBJ2-3; 14 nucleotides align to TRBD2. The CDR3 contains 17 residues. The junction had 7 bases not matched to a gene; V was cut back by 3 bases and J by 5 bases. Germline V gene data show CDR1 as SNHLY and CDR2 as FYNNEI. CDR3 protein: CASSDPGTSGGRDTQYF. CDR3 DNA: TGTGCCAGCAGTGATCCCGGGACTAGCGGGGGCAGAGATACGCAGTATTTT.

V is TRBV11-2 and J is TRBJ1-1; no definite D call. The CDR3 length is 16 residues. Per the germline V gene, CDR1 is SGHAT and CDR2 is FQNNGV. V lost 2 bases, J lost 6 bases, and 19 bases lay in between. CDR3: CASSLSATLRFSEAFF. CDR3 coding DNA: TGTGCCAGCAGCTTATCCGCCACACTACGCTTCTCTGAAGCTTTCTTT.

The rearrangement joins TRBV6-6 to TRBJ1-5, with TRBD1 as a possible D gene (5 bases). Trimming took off 0 bases at V and 0 bases at J, with 9 bases between the two ends. This CDR3 is built from 16 residues. CDR1 is MNHNY and CDR2 is SVGAGI in the germline V gene (reference sequence). The CDR3 DNA sequence: TGTGCCAGCAGTTACTCGGGGGGGAATAGCAATCAGCCCCAGCATTTT. It is translated as CASSYSGGNSNQPQHF.

The rearrangement links TRBV7-9 to TRBJ1-2; possibly TRBD1 for D (5 bases). The CDR3 has 13 residues. Germline V gene sequence: CDR1 SEHNR, CDR2 FQNEAQ (reference sequence). The ends were cut back, 6 bases at V and 4 bases at J, with 12 bases in the middle. This CDR3 is CASRGRTGYGYTF. The CDR3 DNA follows: TGTGCCAGCAGGGGGCGCACGGGCTATGGCTACACCTTC.

The CDR3 region is CASSDSGGAFYEQYF. In nucleotides, the CDR3 is TGCGCCAGCAGTGACTCCGGGGGGGCGTTCTACGAGCAGTACTTC. The genes are TRBV10-1 and TRBJ2-7, with TRBD2 matching over 8 bases. J was trimmed by 3 bases and V by 3 bases; bases with no gene match: 7. CDR1 is WNHNN and CDR2 is SYGVQD in the germline V gene (reference sequence). The CDR3 runs to 15 residues.

The table lists this clone with a count of one. This chain joins TRBV15 and TRBJ2-1; tentatively, D is TRBD1 (5 bases). The CDR3 spans 14 residues. V was pared by 4 bases and J by 3 bases, with 10 bases between. Germline assignment: CDR1 LNHNV and CDR2 YYDKDF (reference sequence). CDR3: CATSMAGRYNEQFF. CDR3 nucleotides: TGTGCCACCAGCATGGCAGGGCGCTACAATGAGCAGTTCTTC.

This clone has just one count. The chain joins TRBV7-3 to TRBJ2-1, with D possibly matching TRBD2 (6 bases). This CDR3 has 13 amino acids. CDR1 and CDR2 (germline): SGHTA, FQGTGA. V lost 8 bases and J lost 7, with 15 bases in between. CDR3 loop: CASSSGRENEQFF. CDR3 nucleotides: TGTGCCAGCTCTTCAGGGCGGGAAAATGAGCAGTTCTTC.

The chain joins TRBV11-2 to TRBJ2-3; 9 nucleotides agree with TRBD2. Looked up from germline, CDR1 is SGHAT and CDR2 is FQNNGV. This CDR3 has 18 amino acids. Losses at the gene ends were 3 bases for V and 4 bases for J; bases not matched to a gene: 14. CDR3 sequence: CASSFWWTNSGGADTQYF. CDR3 nucleotide sequence: TGTGCCAGCAGCTTTTGGTGGACGAATAGCGGGGGAGCAGATACGCAGTATTTT.

This clone was picked up a small number of times. The V call is TRBV7-9, the J call TRBJ1-2, with 7 bases fitting TRBD1. The CDR3 loop spans 13 amino acids. Germline assignment: CDR1 SEHNR and CDR2 FQNEAQ (reference sequence). With 2 bases clipped from V and 6 bases from J, the junction kept 3 bases outside the gene matches. The CDR3 bases are TGTGCCAGCAGCTTAACAGGGGTCAATGGCTACACCTTC. Translated: CASSLTGVNGYTF.

The chain uses TRBV7-3 and TRBJ1-2, with 8 bases lining up with TRBD1. V was clipped by 5 bases and J by 4 bases; unmatched bases: 3. Germline-derived CDR1 and CDR2 are SGHTA and FQGTGA. This CDR3 has 13 amino acids. The CDR3 sequence: CASSLGQGYGYTF. The CDR3 DNA sequence: TGTGCCAGCAGCCTTGGACAGGGCTATGGCTACACCTTC.